Shown below are 25 T cell receptor beta chains from a single sample sequenced in a study of cytomegalovirus exposure and HLA in healthy donors. PCR used 60 Vbeta primers and 13 Jbeta primers. Clones were sequenced by immunoSEQ multiplex PCR, and TCRdb holds only the in-frame ones, with some missing. The top ten hold over 8% of the sample, which has 90,000 to 150,000 clones, roughly 65% seen once. Input material: PBMCs. The receptors were gathered from a middle-aged man in good health and CMV-seropositive.

The chain is built from TRBV7-9 and TRBJ2-7; D is perhaps TRBD1 (5 bases). The V end lost 2 bases, the J end lost 2 bases, and 7 bases lay between the germline ends. The CDR3 consists of 13 residues. Germline V lookup: CDR1 SEHNR, CDR2 FQNEAQ (reference sequence). The CDR3 coding sequence is TGTGCCAGCAGCTTACCAGGGCCCTACGAGCAGTACTTC. Protein: CASSLPGPYEQYF. Full variable domain (missing parts from reference TRBV7-9 and TRBJ2-7): DTGVSQNPRHKITKRGQNVTFRCDPISEHNRLYWYRQTLGQGPEFLTYFQNEAQLEKSRLLSDRFSAERPKGSFSTLEIQRTEQGDSAMYLCASSLPGPYEQYFGPGTRLTVT.

This clone was recorded a few times. The chain is built from TRBV2 and TRBJ1-2; D is undetermined. The CDR3 runs to 14 residues. V was clipped by 6 bases and J by 0 bases, with 11 bases between them. Germline V CDR1 and CDR2: SNHLY, FYNNEI. The CDR3 is CASRLEYSNYGYTF. CDR3 coding DNA: TGTGCCAGCAGACTAGAGTATTCTAACTATGGCTACACCTTC.

The chain is built from TRBV7-4 and TRBJ1-5; no reliable D call. CDR3 length equals 13 residues. The germline gives CDR1 SGHVT, CDR2 SQSDAQ. V lost 2 bases, J lost 6 bases, and 8 bases lay in between. The DNA for the CDR3 is TGTGCCAGCAGCTTACGGAGGGTTCAGCCCCAGCATTTT. Its translation is CASSLRRVQPQHF.

The rearrangement joins TRBV5-6 to TRBJ2-5; perhaps TRBD1 as D (6 bases). The CDR3 covers 15 residues. V dropped 1 base and J dropped 1 base, with 11 bases sitting between them. The germline V gene has CDR1 SGHDT and CDR2 YYEEEE. The CDR3 spells CASSLMTGSQETQYF. The DNA for the CDR3 is TGTGCCAGCAGCTTGATGACAGGCTCCCAAGAGACCCAGTACTTC.

This chain uses TRBV11-2 with TRBJ2-7; D perhaps matches TRBD1 (6 bases). CDR1 and CDR2 (germline): SGHAT, FQNNGV. V lost 7 bases, J lost 1 base, and 11 bases lay in between. The CDR3 is made up of 13 amino acids. The CDR3 loop reads CASMITGSYEQYF. The CDR3 DNA sequence: TGTGCCAGCATGATCACAGGGTCCTACGAGCAGTACTTC. The full variable domain, in which reference TRBV11-2 and TRBJ2-7 provide the parts outside the CDR3, is EAGVAQSPRYKIIEKRQSVAFWCNPISGHATLYWYQQILGQGPKLLIQFQNNGVVDDSQLPKDRFSAERLKGVDSTLKIQPAKLEDSAVYLCASMITGSYEQYFGPGTRLTVT.

The chain employs TRBV15 and TRBJ1-1, with 8 bases that match TRBD1. This CDR3 has 12 residues. Germline CDR1 and CDR2: LNHNV and YYDKDF (reference sequence). Germline trimming cut 4 bases from V and 12 bases from J; bases unmatched to any gene: 7. CDR3 DNA sequence: TGTGCCACCAGCACCGCCCAGGGGGCGTCTTTCTTT. Amino acids: CATSTAQGASFF. Supplemented by reference TRBV15 and TRBJ1-1, the full variable domain reads DAMVIQNPRYQVTQFGKPVTLSCSQTLNHNVMYWYQQKSSQAPKLLFHYYDKDFNNEADTPDNFQSRRPNTSFCFLDIRSPGLGDTAMYLCATSTAQGASFFGQGTRLTVV.

Concerning this clone itself: The junction and the germline gene differ at one end; a read error may be behind it. This chain joins TRBV27 and TRBJ1-5, with 9 bases matching TRBD1. Germline CDR1 is MNHEY and CDR2 is SMNVEV (reference sequence). CDR3 size: 17 residues. CDR3 residues: CASSLSNRGLESQPQHF. As DNA, the CDR3 is TGTGCCAGCAGTCTATCCAACAGGGGGCTCGAAAGTCAGCCCCAGCATTTT.

In regard to this clone: Relative to the germline gene, one junction end is altered; a read error may explain this. The gene calls are TRBV7-7 and TRBJ2-5; perhaps TRBD1 as D (6 bases). The germline V gene has CDR1 SSHAT and CDR2 FNYEAQ (reference sequence). There are 13 residues in the CDR3. Written as DNA, the CDR3 is TGTGCTAGCACCCCGGACAGCCAAGAGACCCAGTACTTC. Residues: CASTPDSQETQYF.

The chain couples TRBV10-3 to TRBJ2-2; 7 bases line up with TRBD1. This CDR3 has 14 residues. Germline CDR1 and CDR2: ENHRY and SYGVKD. Trimming at V came to 10 bases and at J to 0 bases, leaving 5 bases not matched to a gene. CDR3 protein: CATVGTANTGELFF. In DNA form, the CDR3 reads TGTGCCACCGTAGGGACAGCGAACACCGGGGAGCTGTTTTTT.

This sequence joins TRBV6-5 and TRBJ2-3; TRBD1 matches at 7 bases. The V and J ends lost 2 bases and 1 base, in that order; junction bases with no gene match: 0. The CDR3 is made up of 14 amino acids. Germline CDR1 is MNHEY and CDR2 is SVGAGI. This chain's CDR3 is CASSYGTGTDTQYF. The DNA of the CDR3 is TGTGCCAGCAGTTACGGGACAGGCACAGATACGCAGTATTTT.

This clone has just a few counts. This chain uses TRBV2 with TRBJ1-1; D is ambiguous. With 2 bases removed from V and 2 bases from J, the gap between germline ends came to 3 bases. Germline CDR1 SNHLY, CDR2 FYNNEI. The CDR3 length is 12 residues. The chain's CDR3 is CASSEQNTEAFF. Here the CDR3 DNA reads TGTGCCAGCAGTGAACAAAACACTGAAGCTTTCTTT.

The chain uses TRBV7-8 and TRBJ2-7, with TRBD2 matching over 12 bases. Germline assignment: CDR1 SGHVS and CDR2 FQNEAQ. Germline trimming cut 3 bases from V and 2 bases from J; bases unmatched to any gene: 8. CDR3 length: 17 amino acids. The CDR3 DNA sequence: TGTGCCAGCAGCTTTTCCTTCGGACTAGCGGGAACCTACGAGCAGTACTTC. This translates into CASSFSFGLAGTYEQYF.

This chain's CDR3 is CATSRAGQTNYGYTF. The CDR3, as DNA: TGTGCCACCAGCAGAGCAGGACAAACAAACTATGGCTACACCTTC. The chain couples TRBV15 to TRBJ1-2; tentative D call: TRBD1 (5 bases). V lost 1 base, J lost 2 bases, and 11 bases lay in between. The length of the CDR3 is 15 residues. In germline, CDR1 is LNHNV, CDR2 YYDKDF (reference sequence).

The chain recombines TRBV19 with TRBJ2-6; 9 bases fit TRBD1. V was clipped by 8 bases and J by 4 bases; unmatched bases: 9. Germline CDR1 and CDR2: LNHDA and SQIVND (reference sequence). CDR3 length: 16 residues. The CDR3 region has the DNA TGTGCCAGTTACCCCGGGACAGGGTTCGGGGCCAACGTCCTGACTTTC. Translated, it gives CASYPGTGFGANVLTF.

V usage is TRBV2 and J usage is TRBJ1-3; perhaps TRBD1 as D (5 bases). Trimming shortened V by 10 bases and J by 0 bases, and 16 bases separated the two germline ends. Looked up from germline, CDR1 is SNHLY and CDR2 is FYNNEI. This CDR3 is built from 15 residues. CDR3 sequence (DNA): TGTGCCATCCGTACGGGACTCCGCTCTGGAAACACCATATATTTT. Residues: CAIRTGLRSGNTIYF.

This chain uses TRBV18 with TRBJ1-4; D is possibly TRBD1 (6 bases). V was pared by 4 bases and J by 8 bases, with 14 bases between. CDR3 length: 14 residues. Per germline, CDR1 KGHSH and CDR2 LQKENI. The CDR3 loop is CASSRNRDDEKLFF. The CDR3, as DNA: TGTGCCAGCTCACGAAACAGGGATGACGAAAAACTGTTTTTT.

The CDR3 is CASSQGPRASGSWNEQFF. The CDR3 DNA is TGTGCCAGCAGCCAAGGCCCGAGGGCTAGCGGGAGTTGGAATGAGCAGTTCTTC. V is TRBV4-2 and J is TRBJ2-1, with 10 bases lining up with TRBD2. This CDR3 comprises 18 residues. J was trimmed by 7 bases and V by 1 base; bases with no gene match: 13. The germline V gene encodes CDR1 LGHNA and CDR2 YNFKEQ.

V usage is TRBV6-6 and J usage is TRBJ2-3, with D maybe TRBD1 (5 bases). Germline CDR1 MNHNY, CDR2 SVGAGI (reference sequence). Trimming cost V 4 bases and J 9 bases, with 14 bases left between them. The CDR3 runs 13 residues. The CDR3 nucleotides are TGTGCCAGCAGTTCCAGCGCGCCAGGGACGCAGTATTTT. Translating it yields CASSSSAPGTQYF.

The V gene is TRBV2, the J gene TRBJ1-1; D unresolved. The CDR3 covers 14 residues. The germline gives CDR1 SNHLY, CDR2 FYNNEI. With 4 bases removed from V and 4 bases from J, the gap between germline ends came to 13 bases. The CDR3 coding sequence is TGTGCCAGCAGTGGCGAGGGCCCGGGCACTGAAGCTTTCTTT. Translating gives CASSGEGPGTEAFF.

V usage is TRBV2 and J usage is TRBJ1-1, with D possibly being TRBD1 (5 bases). In germline, CDR1 is SNHLY, CDR2 FYNNEI. Trimming left V 1 base short and J 11 bases short, with 8 bases between. CDR3 length: 11 amino acids. The CDR3 loop is CASSEGGRAFF. The DNA for the CDR3 is TGTGCCAGCAGTGAAGGGGGGAGGGCTTTCTTT.

The V and J genes are TRBV7-3 and TRBJ2-1; D ambiguous. The germline V and J ends were trimmed by 5 bases and 0 bases, with 8 bases remaining between them. The CDR3 is 14 residues long. CDR1 is SGHTA and CDR2 is FQGTGA in the germline V gene. CDR3 bases: TGTGCCAGCAGCCGCACGGGCTCCTACAATGAGCAGTTCTTC. This gives the protein CASSRTGSYNEQFF.

This clone has just a few counts. The V gene is TRBV19, the J gene TRBJ1-5, with D uncertain. The CDR3 length is 17 residues. V dropped 5 bases and J dropped 5 bases, with 22 bases sitting between them. Germline V gives CDR1 LNHDA, CDR2 SQIVND (reference sequence). Here the CDR3 reads CASSLPWRAARYQPQHF. The CDR3 DNA follows: TGTGCCAGTAGTCTCCCATGGCGTGCAGCGAGATATCAGCCCCAGCATTTT.

The V and J genes are TRBV5-5 and TRBJ2-7, with TRBD2 identical over 15 bases. Trimming took 5 bases from V and 1 from J; bases not matched to a gene: 7. The germline V gene has CDR1 SGHKS and CDR2 YYEKEE (reference sequence). This CDR3 has 17 residues. CDR3 protein: CASSSGTSGRYSYEQYF. The CDR3 nucleotides are TGTGCCAGCAGTTCCGGGACTAGCGGGAGGTATTCCTACGAGCAGTACTTC.

V gene TRBV10-1 combines with J gene TRBJ1-4; D not certain. The CDR3 has 15 residues. Germline V gene lookup returns CDR1 WNHNN and CDR2 SYGVQD (reference sequence). V was trimmed by 3 bases and J by 5 bases, leaving 13 bases between them. The CDR3 coding sequence is TGCGCCAGCAGTGACTCGAACAGAAAGAATGAAAAACTGTTTTTT. It specifies CASSDSNRKNEKLFF.

This clone was counted only a few times. The chain carries TRBV10-1 and TRBJ2-7, with TRBD1 identical over 8 bases. The CDR3 runs to 13 residues. Germline values: CDR1 WNHNN, CDR2 SYGVQD (reference sequence). J lost 5 bases, V lost 8 bases, and 8 bases had no gene match. The CDR3 protein is CASGGRGLDEQYF. The CDR3 DNA is TGCGCCAGCGGGGGCAGGGGGCTCGACGAGCAGTACTTC.